This TCR beta chain is from a study of blood T cell repertoires in COVID-19. Turning to the study itself: PBMCs, B-cell-depleted T cells, or T cells provided the cDNA or gDNA that made up the material.

Using immunoSEQ multiplex PCR, the repertoire was profiled, and TCRdb retains in-frame clones only, with some absent. Of 270,000 or so clones listed, approximately 84% are singletons. This receptor was identified in a human donor in a cohort sampled during active COVID-19. The sample consisted of peripheral blood.

For the CDR3, the DNA is TGTGCCAGCAGTGATCACAGCCCAGTCGGCGTCCTGACTTTC. It translates to CASSDHSPVGVLTF. The chain has TRBV6-1 and TRBJ2-6; D remains ambiguous. This CDR3 is 14 amino acids long. Deletions cut 3 bases from V and 12 bases from J, with 15 bases between. The germline CDR1 and CDR2 sequences are MNHNS and SASEGT.